This entry lists 11 T cell receptor beta chains sequenced from one sample in a study of response to subunit inactivated influenza vaccine. A single record per CDR3 protein comes from TCRdb applying MiXCR to the RT-PCR reads. Of some 800,000 distinct CDR3 sequences listed, 21% are singletons. The sample here was PBMCs from blood, taken 5 days after vaccination. All receptors come from a man aged 50-60 years who received an inactivated influenza vaccine.

The chain uses TRBV20-1 and TRBJ2-5; TRBD2 is a possible D gene (5 bases). The CDR3 totals 11 residues. CDR1 and CDR2 (germline): DFQATT, SNEGSKA (reference sequence). Trimming stripped 6 bases from V and 7 bases from J, with 12 bases between. The CDR3 sequence: CSAKLEGTQYF. CDR3 bases: TGCAGTGCCAAACTAGAGGGGACCCAGTACTTC.

The CDR3, as DNA: TGTGCCAGCAGGTTGGGACAACATTACTTC. Encoded protein: CASRLGQHYF. The chain links TRBV6-1 to TRBJ2-5; D might be TRBD1 (6 bases). CDR1 and CDR2 (germline): MNHNS, SASEGT. This CDR3 region has 10 residues. V was shortened by 6 bases and J by 14 bases, with 13 bases between the two germline ends.

V usage is TRBV7-8 and J usage is TRBJ2-5; 12 bases line up with TRBD1. The V and J ends lost 2 bases and 1 base, in that order; junction bases with no gene match: 5. CDR1 and CDR2 from the germline V gene are SGHVS and FQNEAQ. The CDR3 loop spans 17 amino acids. Here the CDR3 reads CASSLRRDRGPQETQYF. CDR3 in DNA: TGTGCCAGCAGCTTAAGGCGGGACAGGGGGCCCCAAGAGACCCAGTACTTC.

This clonotype has more than one count but fewer than ten. The V call is TRBV12-3 or TRBV12-4, the J call TRBJ2-6; D is undetermined. V was trimmed by 6 bases and J by 11 bases, leaving 23 bases between them. The CDR3 consists of 16 residues. The CDR3 loop reads CASSDRGQLLRHVLTF. DNA of the CDR3: TGTGCCAGCAGCGATAGAGGTCAGCTCCTTCGTCACGTCCTGACTTTC.

This clonotype was counted only a few times. This chain joins TRBV12-3 or TRBV12-4 and TRBJ2-1; 9 bases map to TRBD2. The CDR3 is made up of 15 amino acids. Germline trimming cut 5 bases from V and 7 bases from J; bases unmatched to any gene: 9. CDR3 bases: TGTGCCAGCAGTCCCGCGGGGGGGCGGAATAATGAGCAGTTCTTC. It yields the protein CASSPAGGRNNEQFF.

This clonotype was observed a few times. This chain links TRBV29-1 with TRBJ1-1; D is ambiguous. Deletions cut 6 bases from V and 4 bases from J, with 9 bases between. The length of the CDR3 is 11 residues. Germline V CDR1 and CDR2: SQVTM, ANQGSEA. The CDR3: CSVGYLTEAFF. The CDR3 DNA sequence: TGCAGCGTGGGGTACCTCACTGAAGCTTTCTTT.

This clonotype was detected only a few times. The chain uses TRBV10-3 and TRBJ2-5, with TRBD1 matching over 12 bases. The CDR3 runs 14 residues. The germline V gene has CDR1 ENHRY and CDR2 SYGVKD. V shed 6 bases, J shed 5 bases, and the junction held 4 bases outside the gene matches. CDR3 coding DNA: TGTGCCATCAGGGGGACAGGGGGCCTGGAGACCCAGTACTTC. This codes for CAIRGTGGLETQYF.

This clonotype turned up a few times. This chain links TRBV20-1 with TRBJ1-1; D possibly corresponds to TRBD1 (6 bases). The CDR3 covers 18 residues. V was clipped by 0 bases and J by 4 bases, with 24 bases between them. Germline assignment: CDR1 DFQATT and CDR2 SNEGSKA (reference sequence). CDR3 DNA sequence: TGCAGTGCTAGAGAGGGTCGGGGGGGGACACGACTTAGCACTGAAGCTTTCTTT. Amino acids: CSAREGRGGTRLSTEAFF.

On this clonotype: One end of the junction is discordant with germline, which a read error may explain. The chain joins TRBV10-3 to TRBJ2-5; unclear D gene. This CDR3 is built from 14 residues. CDR1 is ENHRY and CDR2 is SYGVKD in the germline V gene. The DNA of the CDR3 is TGTGCCATCAGTGAGGCTCGGGCCGAAGAGACCCTGTACTTC. Translated, it gives CAISEARAEETLYF.

The chain has TRBV6-2 or TRBV6-3 and TRBJ1-5; D is unresolved. From germline, CDR1 is MNHEY and CDR2 SVGEGT. The CDR3 contains 12 residues. The germline V and J ends were trimmed by 5 bases and 9 bases, with 11 bases remaining between them. CDR3 DNA: TGTGCCAGCAGTCCCGACGCTGCGCCCCAGCATTTT. Amino acids: CASSPDAAPQHF.

The chain combines TRBV28 with TRBJ2-1; 9 bases fit TRBD1. This CDR3 comprises 16 residues. Germline V gene sequence: CDR1 MDHEN, CDR2 SYDVKM. V trimming: 7 bases; J trimming: 6 bases; junction bases outside the gene matches: 13. The CDR3 sequence is CASTSLSGTGSNEQFF. The CDR3 nucleotides read TGTGCCAGCACCAGCCTGTCCGGGACAGGGAGCAATGAGCAGTTCTTC.